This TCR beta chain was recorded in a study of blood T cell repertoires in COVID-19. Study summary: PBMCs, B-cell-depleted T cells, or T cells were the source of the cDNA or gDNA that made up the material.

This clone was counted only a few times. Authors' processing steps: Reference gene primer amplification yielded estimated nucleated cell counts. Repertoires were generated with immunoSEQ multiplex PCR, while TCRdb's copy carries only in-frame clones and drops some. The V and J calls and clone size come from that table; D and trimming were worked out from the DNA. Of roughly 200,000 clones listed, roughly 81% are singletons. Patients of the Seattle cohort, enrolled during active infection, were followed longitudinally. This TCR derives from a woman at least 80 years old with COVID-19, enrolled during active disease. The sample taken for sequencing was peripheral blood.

The DNA for the CDR3 is TGTGCCAGCTCACCTAGACAGGGGGATAATTCACCCCTCCACTTT. Its protein is CASSPRQGDNSPLHF. The chain is built from TRBV18 and TRBJ1-6; 9 bases line up with TRBD1. The CDR3 spans 15 residues. Germline CDR1 and CDR2: KGHSH and LQKENI. The junction had 2 bases not matched to a gene; V was cut back by 3 bases and J by 5 bases. Drawing the rest from reference TRBV18 and TRBJ1-6, the complete variable domain is NAGVMQNPRHLVRRRGQEARLRCSPMKGHSHVYWYRQLPEEGLKFMVYLQKENIIDESGMPKERFSAEFPKEGPSILRIQQVVRGDSAAYFCASSPRQGDNSPLHFGNGTRLTVT.